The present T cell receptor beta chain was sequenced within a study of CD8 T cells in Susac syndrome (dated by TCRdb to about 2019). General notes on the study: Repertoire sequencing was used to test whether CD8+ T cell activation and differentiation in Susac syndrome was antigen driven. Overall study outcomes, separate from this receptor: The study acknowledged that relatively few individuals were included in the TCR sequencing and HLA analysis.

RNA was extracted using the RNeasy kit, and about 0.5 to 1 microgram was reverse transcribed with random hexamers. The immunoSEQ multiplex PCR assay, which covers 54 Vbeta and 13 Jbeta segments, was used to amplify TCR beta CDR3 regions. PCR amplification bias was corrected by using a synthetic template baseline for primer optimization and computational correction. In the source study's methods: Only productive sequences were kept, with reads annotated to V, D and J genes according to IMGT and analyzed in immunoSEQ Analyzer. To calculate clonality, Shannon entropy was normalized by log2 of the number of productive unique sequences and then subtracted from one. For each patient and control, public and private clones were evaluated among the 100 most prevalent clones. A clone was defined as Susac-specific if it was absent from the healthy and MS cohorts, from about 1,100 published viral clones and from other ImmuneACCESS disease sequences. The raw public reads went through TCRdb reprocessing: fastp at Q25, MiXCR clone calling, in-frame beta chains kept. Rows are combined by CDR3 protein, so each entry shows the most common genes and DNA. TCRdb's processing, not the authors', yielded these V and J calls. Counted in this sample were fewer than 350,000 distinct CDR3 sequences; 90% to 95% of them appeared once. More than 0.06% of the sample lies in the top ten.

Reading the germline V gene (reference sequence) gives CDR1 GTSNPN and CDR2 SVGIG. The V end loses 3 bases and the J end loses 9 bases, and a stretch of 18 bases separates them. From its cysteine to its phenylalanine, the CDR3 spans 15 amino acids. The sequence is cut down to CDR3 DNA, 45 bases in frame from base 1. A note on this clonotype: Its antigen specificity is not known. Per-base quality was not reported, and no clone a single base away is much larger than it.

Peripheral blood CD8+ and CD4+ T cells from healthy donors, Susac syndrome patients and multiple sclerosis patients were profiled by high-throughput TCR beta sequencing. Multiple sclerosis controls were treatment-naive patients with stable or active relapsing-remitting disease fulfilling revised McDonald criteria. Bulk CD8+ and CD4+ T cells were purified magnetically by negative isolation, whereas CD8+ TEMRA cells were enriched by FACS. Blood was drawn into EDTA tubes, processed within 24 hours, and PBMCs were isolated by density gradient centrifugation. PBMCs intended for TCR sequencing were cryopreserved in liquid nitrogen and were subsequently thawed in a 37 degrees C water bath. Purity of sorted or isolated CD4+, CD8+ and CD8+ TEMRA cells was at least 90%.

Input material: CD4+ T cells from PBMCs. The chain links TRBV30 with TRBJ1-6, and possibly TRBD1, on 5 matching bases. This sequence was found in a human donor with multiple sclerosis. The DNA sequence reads TGTGCCTGGAGCGGGGCGAGGTTACGTGTTTCACCCCTCCACTTT. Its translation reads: CAWSGARLRVSPLHF.